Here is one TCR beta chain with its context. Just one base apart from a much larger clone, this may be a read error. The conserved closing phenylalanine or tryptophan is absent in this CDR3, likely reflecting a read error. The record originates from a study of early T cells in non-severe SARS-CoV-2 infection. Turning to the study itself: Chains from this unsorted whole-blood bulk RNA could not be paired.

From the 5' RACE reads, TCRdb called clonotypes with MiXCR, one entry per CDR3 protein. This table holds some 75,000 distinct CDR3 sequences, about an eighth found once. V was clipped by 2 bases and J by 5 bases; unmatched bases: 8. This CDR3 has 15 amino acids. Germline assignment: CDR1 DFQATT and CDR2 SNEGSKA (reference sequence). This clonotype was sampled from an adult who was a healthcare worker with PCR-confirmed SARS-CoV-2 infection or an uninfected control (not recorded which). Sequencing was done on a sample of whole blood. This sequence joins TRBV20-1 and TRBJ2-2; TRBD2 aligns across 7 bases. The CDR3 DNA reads TGCAGTGCTAGACGGACTAGTAAGAAGACCGGGGAGCTGTTTTCT. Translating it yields CSARRTSKKTGELFS.